This TCR beta chain was retrieved from a study of cytomegalovirus exposure and HLA in healthy donors. Study-wide results and caveats: Follow-up analysis seemed to connect common viral pathogens with several of the most significant clusters identified.

The germline V gene encodes CDR1 GTSNPN and CDR2 SVGIG (reference sequence). V was pared by 0 bases and J by 4 bases, with 9 bases between. The CDR3 contains 13 residues. As regards this clone: Its antigen is not known.

Healthy bone marrow donors made up the donor group. Primers included in the PCR were 60 Vbeta and 13 Jbeta primers. Assay: immunoSEQ multiplex PCR; the TCRdb copy retains only in-frame clones and omits some. The sample lists 180,000 or so clones; roughly 78% were seen once. Sequences were obtained from PBMCs. The origin of this receptor is a woman under 40 in good health and CMV-seronegative. The chain joins TRBV30 to TRBJ1-2; D gene unclear. The chain's CDR3 is CAWSVLGGYGYTF. The CDR3 DNA is TGTGCCTGGAGTGTACTAGGCGGCTATGGCTACACCTTC.